Sequencing of this TCR beta chain was carried out in a study of CD8 T cells in ankylosing spondylitis. TCRdb itself ran the 5' RACE reads through MiXCR, one entry per CDR3 protein. This sample carries under 950,000 distinct CDR3 sequences, around 19% of them seen once, and the ten largest clones take under 20%. General study results and limits: Seemingly characteristic of ankylosing spondylitis blood was a TCR beta motif consisting of several highly homologous variants.

Germline lookup yields CDR1 DFQATT and CDR2 SNEGSKA (reference sequence). The junction had 3 bases not matched to a gene; V was cut back by 2 bases and J by 2 bases. The CDR3 runs 14 residues. Concerning this clonotype itself: Its cognate antigen is unknown.

The origin of this receptor is a male donor with ankylosing spondylitis. The source material was blood, either unsorted or a sorted T cell fraction (not recorded which). The chain employs TRBV20-1 and TRBJ2-1; 7 bases are shared with TRBD1. The CDR3 DNA sequence: TGCAGTGCTAGATCAGGGGGTCCCTACAATGAGCAGTTCTTC. It yields the protein CSARSGGPYNEQFF.